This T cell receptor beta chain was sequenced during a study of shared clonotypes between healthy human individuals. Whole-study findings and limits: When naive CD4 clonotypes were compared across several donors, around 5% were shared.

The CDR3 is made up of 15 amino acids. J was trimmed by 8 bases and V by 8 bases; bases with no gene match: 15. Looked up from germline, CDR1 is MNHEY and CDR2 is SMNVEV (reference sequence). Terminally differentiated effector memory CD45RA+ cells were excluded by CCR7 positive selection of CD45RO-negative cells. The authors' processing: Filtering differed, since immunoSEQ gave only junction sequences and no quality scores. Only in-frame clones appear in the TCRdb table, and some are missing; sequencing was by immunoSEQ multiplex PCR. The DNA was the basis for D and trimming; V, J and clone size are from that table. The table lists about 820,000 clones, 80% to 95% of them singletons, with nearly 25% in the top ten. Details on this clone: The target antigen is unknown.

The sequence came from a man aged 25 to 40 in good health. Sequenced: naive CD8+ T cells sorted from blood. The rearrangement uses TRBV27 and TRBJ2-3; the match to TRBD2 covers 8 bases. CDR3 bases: TGTGCCAGCTCACCCGGGGCTAGCGGGTCCTCTACGCAGTATTTT. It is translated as CASSPGASGSSTQYF.